This passage covers 31 T cell receptor beta chains from one sample sequenced in a study of blood T cell repertoires in COVID-19. Method: immunoSEQ multiplex PCR; TCRdb's copy keeps in-frame clones and lacks some. The data contain about 200,000 clones, more than 75% of them singletons. Sequencing was done on a sample of peripheral blood. These receptors were taken from a man aged 40-50 years with active or convalescent COVID-19.

The V and J genes are TRBV5-6 and TRBJ1-6, with no clear D. The CDR3 is made up of 14 amino acids. The V gene's germline CDR1 is SGHDT and CDR2 YYEEEE. V was trimmed by 4 bases and J by 7 bases, leaving 12 bases between them. The CDR3 DNA reads TGTGCCAGCAGCAAGGACGCGGGGAATTCACCCCTCCACTTT. Its translation is CASSKDAGNSPLHF.

This chain joins TRBV6-5 and TRBJ1-3; D not certain. Per germline, CDR1 MNHEY and CDR2 SVGAGI. The CDR3 extends over 15 amino acids. The V gene lost 10 bases and the J gene lost 0 bases, with 16 bases spanning the gap. CDR3 bases: TGTGCCATTTCCTTTGAGGGAGTCTCTGGAAACACCATATATTTT. Translation: CAISFEGVSGNTIYF.

This chain connects TRBV10-3 to TRBJ2-7; 10 bases agree with TRBD1. With 3 bases clipped from V and 1 base from J, the junction kept 6 bases outside the gene matches. CDR1 ENHRY and CDR2 SYGVKD come from the germline V gene. This CDR3 contains 16 residues. The CDR3 nucleotides read TGTGCCATCAGTGATCACGGGACAGGGGCTTCCTACGAGCAGTACTTC. Its protein is CAISDHGTGASYEQYF.

V usage is TRBV27 and J usage is TRBJ2-7; 8 nucleotides line up with TRBD2. CDR1 is MNHEY and CDR2 is SMNVEV in the germline V gene (reference sequence). Germline trimming cut 6 bases from V and 5 bases from J; bases unmatched to any gene: 9. CDR3 length: 14 residues. The CDR3 sequence: CASRGAGRAHEQYF. The CDR3 DNA follows: TGTGCCAGCAGGGGGGCCGGGAGGGCTCACGAGCAGTACTTC.

This chain joins TRBV14 and TRBJ2-4; TRBD2 might be the D (5 bases). Per germline, CDR1 SGHDN and CDR2 FVKESK. The CDR3 totals 16 residues. Trimming left V 4 bases short and J 2 bases short, with 15 bases between. The CDR3 coding sequence is TGTGCCAGCAGCCTTCGGGGTTCGGGGTCCAAAAACATTCAGTACTTC. Protein: CASSLRGSGSKNIQYF.

The V gene is TRBV19, the J gene TRBJ2-6; 13 positions match TRBD2. V trimming: 6 bases; J trimming: 0 bases; junction bases outside the gene matches: 2. The CDR3 loop spans 17 amino acids. In germline, CDR1 is LNHDA, CDR2 SQIVND (reference sequence). The CDR3 sequence: CASRGLAGLSGANVLTF. CDR3 DNA sequence: TGTGCCAGTAGGGGACTAGCGGGGCTCTCTGGGGCCAACGTCCTGACTTTC.

V is TRBV19 and J is TRBJ1-1; 8 bases align to TRBD1. Looked up from germline, CDR1 is LNHDA and CDR2 is SQIVND (reference sequence). The CDR3 is 13 amino acids. With V trimmed by 8 bases and J by 3 bases, 5 bases remained unmatched. CDR3 loop: CASFTGGDTEAFF. The CDR3 bases are TGTGCCAGTTTTACAGGGGGAGACACTGAAGCTTTCTTT.

This clone was seen more than once but under ten times. This chain joins TRBV30 and TRBJ1-2; D not certain. The CDR3 sequence is 12 residues long. The V gene's germline CDR1 is GTSNPN and CDR2 SVGIG (reference sequence). V was trimmed by 2 bases and J by 4 bases, leaving 8 bases between them. The CDR3 region has the DNA TGTGCCTGGAGTTTGGGCCCCTATGGCTACACCTTC. It encodes CAWSLGPYGYTF.

CDR3 nucleotide sequence: TGTGCCAGTAGTACCCTAGGTGTAGGTTCGGCCAAAAACATTCAGTACTTC. This gives the protein CASSTLGVGSAKNIQYF. This chain links TRBV19 with TRBJ2-4; D uncertain. V was pared by 4 bases and J by 1 base, with 17 bases between. Germline loops: CDR1 LNHDA, CDR2 SQIVND (reference sequence). The CDR3 spans 17 residues.

V usage is TRBV9 and J usage is TRBJ1-1; the D is unclear. Germline V CDR1 and CDR2: SGDLS, YYNGEE. The V end was cut by 0 bases, the J end by 1 base, with 7 bases between. The CDR3 has 14 amino acids. This CDR3 reads CASSVGSKNTEAFF. The CDR3 DNA sequence: TGTGCCAGCAGCGTAGGCAGTAAGAACACTGAAGCTTTCTTT.

The chain joins TRBV10-3 to TRBJ1-6; D might be TRBD1 (5 bases). V was clipped by 5 bases and J by 5 bases, with 13 bases between them. The CDR3 has 15 amino acids. CDR1 and CDR2 (germline): ENHRY, SYGVKD. The DNA of the CDR3 is TGTGCCATCAGTCGCGGGGCCGGTCATAATTCACCCCTCCACTTT. This gives the protein CAISRGAGHNSPLHF.

The V gene is TRBV15, the J gene TRBJ1-2, with unresolved D. Germline V lookup: CDR1 LNHNV, CDR2 YYDKDF (reference sequence). The CDR3 covers 13 residues. Between the trimmed V and J ends, which lost 4 bases and 6 bases, there was a span of 12 bases. The CDR3 DNA sequence: TGTGCCACCAGCACGTCTATCAAGAATGGCTACACCTTC. Its protein is CATSTSIKNGYTF.

The chain links TRBV9 to TRBJ2-3; no clear D gene. The CDR3 spans 15 residues. Deletions cut 4 bases from V and 2 bases from J, with 14 bases between. Germline V gene sequence: CDR1 SGDLS, CDR2 YYNGEE. The CDR3 loop is CASSPRLELTDTQYF. The CDR3 DNA reads TGTGCCAGCAGCCCCCGTTTAGAGCTCACAGATACGCAGTATTTT. The full variable domain, in which reference TRBV9 and TRBJ2-3 provide the parts outside the CDR3, is DSGVTQTPKHLITATGQRVTLRCSPRSGDLSVYWYQQSLDQGLQFLIQYYNGEERAKGNILERFSAQQFPDLHSELNLSSLELGDSALYFCASSPRLELTDTQYFGPGTRLTVL.

The chain recombines TRBV7-8 with TRBJ1-6; possible D gene TRBD1, 6 bases. The CDR3 is made up of 15 amino acids. V lost 1 base and J lost 4, with 8 bases in between. Germline CDR1 and CDR2: SGHVS and FQNEAQ. CDR3 DNA sequence: TGTGCCAGCAGCTTAGGGACAGTATATAATTCACCCCTCCACTTT. It is translated as CASSLGTVYNSPLHF.

The chain carries TRBV3-1 (or the pseudogene TRBV3-2) and TRBJ2-7, with a possible D match to TRBD1 (6 bases). There are 13 residues in the CDR3. CDR1 LGHDT and CDR2 YNNKEL come from the germline V gene (reference sequence). V dropped 4 bases and J dropped 7 bases, with 14 bases sitting between them. The CDR3 region is CASSRGQGFEQYF. DNA for the CDR3: TGTGCCAGCAGCCGAGGTCAGGGGTTTGAGCAGTACTTC.

V usage is TRBV27 and J usage is TRBJ1-1; perhaps TRBD1 as D (6 bases). This CDR3 spans 15 amino acids. V lost 7 bases to trimming and J lost 0 bases, with 15 bases between them. Germline lookup yields CDR1 MNHEY and CDR2 SMNVEV (reference sequence). The CDR3 region has the DNA TGTGCCAGCACCTCTGGACAGAACCTGAACACTGAAGCTTTCTTT. Protein sequence: CASTSGQNLNTEAFF.

The chain employs TRBV11-1 and TRBJ1-1; 9 nucleotides agree with TRBD1. Germline CDR1 SGHAT, CDR2 FQDESV (reference sequence). The CDR3 has 15 residues. Unmatched junction bases numbered 8, after V lost 3 bases and J lost 6 bases. CDR3 sequence (DNA): TGTGCCAGCAGCTTGTTGGGACAGGGATTTTCTGAAGCTTTCTTT. This sequence encodes CASSLLGQGFSEAFF.

The chain couples TRBV19 to TRBJ2-3; D is unresolved. CDR3 length: 16 amino acids. In germline, CDR1 is LNHDA, CDR2 SQIVND (reference sequence). V lost 3 bases to trimming and J lost 0 bases, with 13 bases between them. DNA of the CDR3: TGTGCCAGTAGTATTAGAAGGCAGACAAGCACAGATACGCAGTATTTT. It specifies CASSIRRQTSTDTQYF.

The J gene is TRBJ1-5, the V gene TRBV5-5, with 7 bases aligning to TRBD1. Germline V CDR1 and CDR2: SGHKS, YYEKEE (reference sequence). The V segment lost 4 bases and the J segment 4 bases; nucleotides outside the gene matches: 11. CDR3 size: 16 residues. CDR3 in amino acids: CASSGGTGTANQPQHF. The CDR3 coding sequence is TGTGCCAGCAGCGGGGGAACCGGGACAGCAAATCAGCCCCAGCATTTT.

This clone occurred a few times. The chain couples TRBV5-6 to TRBJ1-2, with 7 bases matching TRBD1. The V gene end was trimmed by 6 bases and the J gene end by 3 bases; junction bases not matched to a gene: 11. This CDR3 comprises 15 residues. Germline V gives CDR1 SGHDT, CDR2 YYEEEE. The DNA for the CDR3 is TGTGCCAGCACCATTGGCGGACAGGCACACTATGGCTACACCTTC. It yields the protein CASTIGGQAHYGYTF.

This chain connects TRBV28 to TRBJ1-4; 8 bases fit TRBD1. The CDR3 extends over 14 amino acids. Trimming at V came to 2 bases and at J to 10 bases, leaving 6 bases not matched to a gene. CDR1 is MDHEN, CDR2 SYDVKM, per germline. Here the CDR3 DNA reads TGTGCCAGCAGTTTAACACAGGGGGATGGAAAACTGTTTTTT. It specifies CASSLTQGDGKLFF.

The chain is built from TRBV2 and TRBJ2-1; the D is unclear. Germline-derived CDR1 and CDR2 are SNHLY and FYNNEI. Trimming stripped 6 bases from V and 10 bases from J, with 10 bases between. The CDR3 has 11 residues. The CDR3 DNA is TGTGCCAGCAGGCTGGCTTACGAGCAGTTCTTC. Residues: CASRLAYEQFF.

V and J are TRBV3-1 (or the pseudogene TRBV3-2) and TRBJ2-5; 7 bases line up with TRBD2. This CDR3 is 15 amino acids long. Germline CDR1 reads LGHDT; CDR2 reads YNNKEL (reference sequence). The trim removed 0 bases at V and 6 bases at J, leaving 7 bases unmatched. DNA for the CDR3: TGTGCCAGCAGCCAAGAGGGGGGGACGAGACAGACCCAGTACTTC. Protein product: CASSQEGGTRQTQYF.

The J gene is TRBJ2-7, the V gene TRBV5-1, with 7 positions matching TRBD1. Per germline, CDR1 SGHRS and CDR2 YFSETQ. V was clipped by 6 bases and J by 3 bases; unmatched bases: 9. CDR3 size: 14 residues. CDR3 amino acids: CASTPGQTNYEQYF. CDR3 coding DNA: TGCGCCAGCACTCCGGGACAGACAAACTACGAGCAGTACTTC.

The V call is TRBV7-9, the J call TRBJ2-3, with TRBD2 as a possible D gene (5 bases). Germline V CDR1 and CDR2: SEHNR, FQNEAQ (reference sequence). V lost 5 bases and J 3 bases, leaving 6 bases between the germline ends. The CDR3 runs 12 residues. This CDR3 reads CASSPGTDTQYF. The CDR3 DNA follows: TGTGCCAGCAGCCCGGGGACAGATACGCAGTATTTT. Filled out from reference TRBV7-9 and TRBJ2-3, the complete variable domain reads DTGVSQNPRHKITKRGQNVTFRCDPISEHNRLYWYRQTLGQGPEFLTYFQNEAQLEKSRLLSDRFSAERPKGSFSTLEIQRTEQGDSAMYLCASSPGTDTQYFGPGTRLTVL.

The CDR3 region is CASSLTTWLAVNTGELFF. CDR3 bases: TGTGCCAGCAGCTTGACAACTTGGCTAGCGGTGAACACCGGGGAGCTGTTTTTT. J is TRBJ2-2 and V is TRBV11-3, with 7 positions matching TRBD2. Germline CDR1 SGHNT, CDR2 YENEEA. J lost 1 base, V lost 3 bases, and 11 bases had no gene match. This CDR3 is built from 18 residues.

This chain links TRBV3-1 (or the pseudogene TRBV3-2) with TRBJ2-3; 9 nucleotides match TRBD1. Germline V gene sequence: CDR1 LGHDT, CDR2 YNNKEL (reference sequence). Trimming removed 2 bases from V and 5 bases from J; junction bases left unmatched: 8. The CDR3 has 16 amino acids. The CDR3 here is CASSQQRTGARDTQYF. CDR3 sequence (DNA): TGTGCCAGCAGCCAACAACGGACAGGGGCCAGAGATACGCAGTATTTT.

This clone has a single count. V gene TRBV5-4 combines with J gene TRBJ2-7; 10 nucleotides agree with TRBD1. The trim removed 4 bases at V and 1 base at J, leaving 8 bases unmatched. Per the germline V gene, CDR1 is SGHNT and CDR2 is YYREEE (reference sequence). The CDR3 spans 16 residues. Here the CDR3 DNA reads TGTGCCAGCAGCAAATCGGGACAGGGGTTTTCCTACGAGCAGTACTTC. Translating it yields CASSKSGQGFSYEQYF.

The chain is built from TRBV28 and TRBJ2-1; 10 nucleotides align to TRBD1. The V gene's germline CDR1 is MDHEN and CDR2 SYDVKM. V was pared by 4 bases and J by 9 bases, with 6 bases of the junction left unmatched. The CDR3 has 14 residues. DNA of the CDR3: TGTGCCAGCAGTTACCCGGGGACAGGGGTTGAGCAGTTCTTC. Translated, it gives CASSYPGTGVEQFF.

This clone has just one count. The chain carries TRBV27 and TRBJ1-1; tentative D call: TRBD1 (6 bases). The ends were cut back, 4 bases at V and 1 base at J, with 13 bases in the middle. The germline gives CDR1 MNHEY, CDR2 SMNVEV (reference sequence). The CDR3 length is 15 residues. The CDR3 spells CASSSPGQWNTEAFF. CDR3 nucleotides: TGTGCCAGCAGTTCCCCCGGACAGTGGAACACTGAAGCTTTCTTT.

The chain links TRBV6-5 to TRBJ2-7; 8 bases are shared with TRBD1. CDR1 MNHEY and CDR2 SVGAGI come from the germline V gene. V shed 4 bases, J shed 5 bases, and the junction held 10 bases outside the gene matches. CDR3 length equals 15 residues. CDR3: CASSFQQDRVNEQYF. The CDR3 DNA follows: TGTGCCAGCAGTTTCCAACAGGACAGGGTTAACGAGCAGTACTTC.